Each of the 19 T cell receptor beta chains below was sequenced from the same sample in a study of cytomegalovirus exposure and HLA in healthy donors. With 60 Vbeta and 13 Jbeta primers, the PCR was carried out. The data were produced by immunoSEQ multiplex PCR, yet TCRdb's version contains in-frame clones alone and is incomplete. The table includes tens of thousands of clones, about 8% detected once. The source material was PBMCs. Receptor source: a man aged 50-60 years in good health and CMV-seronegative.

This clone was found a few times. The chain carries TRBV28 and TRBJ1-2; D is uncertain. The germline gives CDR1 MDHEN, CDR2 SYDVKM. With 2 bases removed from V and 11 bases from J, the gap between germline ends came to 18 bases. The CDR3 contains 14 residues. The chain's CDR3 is CASSLLRLPPTYTF. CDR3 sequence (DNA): TGTGCCAGCAGTTTACTCAGGTTACCCCCCACTTACACCTTC.

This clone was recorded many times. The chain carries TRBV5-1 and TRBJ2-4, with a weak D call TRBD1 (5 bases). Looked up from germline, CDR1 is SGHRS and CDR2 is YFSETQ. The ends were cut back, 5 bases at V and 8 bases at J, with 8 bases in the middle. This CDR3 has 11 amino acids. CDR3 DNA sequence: TGCGCCAGCAGTTTAGGGGACATTCAGTACTTC. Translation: CASSLGDIQYF.

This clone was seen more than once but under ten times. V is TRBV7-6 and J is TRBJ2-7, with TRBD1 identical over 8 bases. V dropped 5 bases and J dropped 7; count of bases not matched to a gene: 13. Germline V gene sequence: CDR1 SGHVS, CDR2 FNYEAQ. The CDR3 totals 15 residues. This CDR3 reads CASSPGQGEGWEQYF. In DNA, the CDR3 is TGTGCCAGCAGCCCCGGACAGGGAGAGGGTTGGGAGCAGTACTTC.

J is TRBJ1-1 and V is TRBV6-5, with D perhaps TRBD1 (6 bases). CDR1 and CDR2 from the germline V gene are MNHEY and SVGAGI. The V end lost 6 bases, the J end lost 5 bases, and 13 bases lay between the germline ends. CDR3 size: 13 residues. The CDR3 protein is CASRYQGKTEAFF. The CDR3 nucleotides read TGTGCCAGCAGATACCAGGGGAAGACTGAAGCTTTCTTT.

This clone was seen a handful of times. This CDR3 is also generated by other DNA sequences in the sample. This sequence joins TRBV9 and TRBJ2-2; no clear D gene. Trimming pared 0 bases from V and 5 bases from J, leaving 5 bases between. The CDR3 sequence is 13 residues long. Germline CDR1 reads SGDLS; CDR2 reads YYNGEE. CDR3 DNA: TGTGCCAGCAGCGTAGCCGGGACCGGGGAGCTGTTTTTT. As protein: CASSVAGTGELFF.

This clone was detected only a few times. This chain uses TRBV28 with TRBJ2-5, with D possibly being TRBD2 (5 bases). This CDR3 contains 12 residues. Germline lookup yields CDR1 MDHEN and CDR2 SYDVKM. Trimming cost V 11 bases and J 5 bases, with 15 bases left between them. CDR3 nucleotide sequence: TGTGCCTATGCGGGTATCGGGGAGACCCAGTACTTC. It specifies CAYAGIGETQYF. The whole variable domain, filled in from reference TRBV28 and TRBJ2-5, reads DVKVTQSSRYLVKRTGEKVFLECVQDMDHENMFWYRQDPGLGLRLIYFSYDVKMKEKGDIPEGYSVSREKKERFSLILESASTNQTSMYLCAYAGIGETQYFGPGTRLLVL.

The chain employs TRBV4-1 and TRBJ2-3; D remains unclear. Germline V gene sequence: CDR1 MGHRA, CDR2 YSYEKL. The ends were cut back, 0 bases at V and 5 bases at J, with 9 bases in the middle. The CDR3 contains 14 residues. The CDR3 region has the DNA TGCGCCAGCAGCCAAGAAAACCCGGGAGATACGCAGTATTTT. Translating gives CASSQENPGDTQYF.

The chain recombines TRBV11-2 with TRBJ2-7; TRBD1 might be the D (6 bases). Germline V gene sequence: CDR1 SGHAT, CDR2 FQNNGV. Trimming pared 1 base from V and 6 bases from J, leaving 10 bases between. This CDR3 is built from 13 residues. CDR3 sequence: CASSLVVGAEQYF. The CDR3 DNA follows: TGTGCCAGCAGCTTAGTAGTGGGGGCCGAGCAGTACTTC.

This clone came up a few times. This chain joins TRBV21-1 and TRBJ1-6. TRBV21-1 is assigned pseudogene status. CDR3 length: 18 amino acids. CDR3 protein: CASSTQRTPSSYNSPLHF. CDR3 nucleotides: TGTGCCAGCAGCACACAACGGACTCCGAGCTCCTATAATTCACCCCTCCACTTT.

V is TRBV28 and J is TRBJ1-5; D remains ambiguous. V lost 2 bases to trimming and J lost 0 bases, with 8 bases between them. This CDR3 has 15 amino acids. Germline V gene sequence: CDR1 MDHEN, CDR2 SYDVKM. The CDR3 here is CASSLPLNSNQPQHF. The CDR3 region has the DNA TGTGCCAGCAGTTTACCCTTAAATAGCAATCAGCCCCAGCATTTT. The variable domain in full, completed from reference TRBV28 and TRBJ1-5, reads DVKVTQSSRYLVKRTGEKVFLECVQDMDHENMFWYRQDPGLGLRLIYFSYDVKMKEKGDIPEGYSVSREKKERFSLILESASTNQTSMYLCASSLPLNSNQPQHFGDGTRLSIL.

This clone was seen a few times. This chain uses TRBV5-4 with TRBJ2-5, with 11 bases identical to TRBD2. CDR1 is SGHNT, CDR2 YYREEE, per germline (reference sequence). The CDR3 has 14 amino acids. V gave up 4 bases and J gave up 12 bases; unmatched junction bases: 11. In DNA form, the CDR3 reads TGTGCCAGCAGCCCCGGGACTAGCGGAGAGAGAGAGTACTTC. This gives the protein CASSPGTSGEREYF.

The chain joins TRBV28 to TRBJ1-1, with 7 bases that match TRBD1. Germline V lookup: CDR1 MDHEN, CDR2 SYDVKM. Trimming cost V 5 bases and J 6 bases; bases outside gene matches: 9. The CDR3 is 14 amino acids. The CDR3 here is CASSTKGGRAEAFF. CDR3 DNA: TGTGCCAGCAGTACGAAAGGGGGCAGGGCTGAAGCTTTCTTT.

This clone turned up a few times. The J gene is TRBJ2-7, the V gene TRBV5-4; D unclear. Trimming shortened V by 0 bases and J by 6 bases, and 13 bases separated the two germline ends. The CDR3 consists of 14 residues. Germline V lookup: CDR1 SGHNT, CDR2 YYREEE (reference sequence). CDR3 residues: CASSLALEGVEQYF. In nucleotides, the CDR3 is TGTGCCAGCAGCTTGGCCCTAGAAGGAGTCGAGCAGTACTTC. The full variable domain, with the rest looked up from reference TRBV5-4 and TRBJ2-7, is ETGVTQSPTHLIKTRGQQVTLRCSSQSGHNTVSWYQQALGQGPQFIFQYYREEENGRGNFPPRFSGLQFPNYSSELNVNALELDDSALYLCASSLALEGVEQYFGPGTRLTVT.

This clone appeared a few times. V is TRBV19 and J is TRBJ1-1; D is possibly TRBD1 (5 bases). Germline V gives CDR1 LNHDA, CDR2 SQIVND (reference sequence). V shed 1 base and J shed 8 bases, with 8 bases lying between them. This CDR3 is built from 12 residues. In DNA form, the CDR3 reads TGTGCCAGTAGTATAGGGAACAGGGAAGCTTTCTTT. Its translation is CASSIGNREAFF.

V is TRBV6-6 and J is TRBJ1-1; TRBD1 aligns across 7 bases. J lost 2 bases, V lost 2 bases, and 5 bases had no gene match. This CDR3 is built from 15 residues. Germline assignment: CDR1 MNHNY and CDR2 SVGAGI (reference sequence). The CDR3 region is CASSYRQGVNTEAFF. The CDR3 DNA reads TGTGCCAGCAGTTACCGACAGGGAGTAAACACTGAAGCTTTCTTT.

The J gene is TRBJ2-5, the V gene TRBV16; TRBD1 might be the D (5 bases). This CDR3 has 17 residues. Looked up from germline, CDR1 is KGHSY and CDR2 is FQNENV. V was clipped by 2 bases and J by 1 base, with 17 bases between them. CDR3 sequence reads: CASSQRAPRQLQETQYF. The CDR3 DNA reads TGTGCCAGCAGCCAAAGGGCTCCGCGACAGCTCCAAGAGACCCAGTACTTC.

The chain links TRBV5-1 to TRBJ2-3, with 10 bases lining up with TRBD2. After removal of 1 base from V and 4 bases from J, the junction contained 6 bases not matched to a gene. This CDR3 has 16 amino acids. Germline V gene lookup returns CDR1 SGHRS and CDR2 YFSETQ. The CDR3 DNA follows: TGCGCCAGCAGCTTGACAGCGGGGGGGCGGGCAGATACGCAGTATTTT. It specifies CASSLTAGGRADTQYF. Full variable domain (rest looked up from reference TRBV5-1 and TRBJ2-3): KAGVTQTPRYLIKTRGQQVTLSCSPISGHRSVSWYQQTPGQGLQFLFEYFSETQRNKGNFPGRFSGRQFSNSRSEMNVSTLELGDSALYLCASSLTAGGRADTQYFGPGTRLTVL.

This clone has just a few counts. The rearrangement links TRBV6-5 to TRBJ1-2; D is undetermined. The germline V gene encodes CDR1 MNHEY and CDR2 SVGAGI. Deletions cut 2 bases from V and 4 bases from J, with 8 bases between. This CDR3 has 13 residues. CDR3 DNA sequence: TGTGCCAGCAGTTACAGAACAGCCTATGGCTACACCTTC. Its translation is CASSYRTAYGYTF.

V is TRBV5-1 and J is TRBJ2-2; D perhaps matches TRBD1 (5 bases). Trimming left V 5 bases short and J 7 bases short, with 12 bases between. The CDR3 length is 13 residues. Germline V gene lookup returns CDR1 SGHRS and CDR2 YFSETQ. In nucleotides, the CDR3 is TGCGCCAGCAGATGGCAGGGCAGCGGGGAGCTGTTTTTT. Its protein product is CASRWQGSGELFF.